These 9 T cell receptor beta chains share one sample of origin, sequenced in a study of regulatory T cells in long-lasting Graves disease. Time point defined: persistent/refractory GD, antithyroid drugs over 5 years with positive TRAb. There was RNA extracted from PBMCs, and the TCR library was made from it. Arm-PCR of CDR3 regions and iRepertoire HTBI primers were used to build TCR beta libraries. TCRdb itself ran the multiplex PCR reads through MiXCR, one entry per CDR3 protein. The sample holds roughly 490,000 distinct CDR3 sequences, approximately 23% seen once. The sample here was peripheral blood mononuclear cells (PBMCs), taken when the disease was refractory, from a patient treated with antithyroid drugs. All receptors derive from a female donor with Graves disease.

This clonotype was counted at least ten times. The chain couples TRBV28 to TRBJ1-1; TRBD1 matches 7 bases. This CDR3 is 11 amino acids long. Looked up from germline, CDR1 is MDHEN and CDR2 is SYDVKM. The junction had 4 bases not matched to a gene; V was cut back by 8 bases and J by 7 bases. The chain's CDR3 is CASYYRGEAFF. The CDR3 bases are TGTGCCAGCTACTACAGGGGTGAAGCTTTCTTT. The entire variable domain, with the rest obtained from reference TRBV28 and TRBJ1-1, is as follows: DVKVTQSSRYLVKRTGEKVFLECVQDMDHENMFWYRQDPGLGLRLIYFSYDVKMKEKGDIPEGYSVSREKKERFSLILESASTNQTSMYLCASYYRGEAFFGQGTRLTVV.

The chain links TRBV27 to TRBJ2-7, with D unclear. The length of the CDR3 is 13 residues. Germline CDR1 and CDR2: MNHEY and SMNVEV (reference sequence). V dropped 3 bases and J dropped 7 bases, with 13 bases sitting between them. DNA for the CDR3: TGTGCCAGCAGTTTTCCGGGTCTTCGTGAGCAGTACTTC. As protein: CASSFPGLREQYF.

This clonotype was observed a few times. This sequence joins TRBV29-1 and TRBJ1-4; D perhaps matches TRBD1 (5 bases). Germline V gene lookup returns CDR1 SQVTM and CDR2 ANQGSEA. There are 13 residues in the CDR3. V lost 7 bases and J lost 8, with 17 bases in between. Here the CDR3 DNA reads TGCAGCGCCTTCGGGGCGGATAGGGAAAAACTGTTTTTT. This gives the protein CSAFGADREKLFF.

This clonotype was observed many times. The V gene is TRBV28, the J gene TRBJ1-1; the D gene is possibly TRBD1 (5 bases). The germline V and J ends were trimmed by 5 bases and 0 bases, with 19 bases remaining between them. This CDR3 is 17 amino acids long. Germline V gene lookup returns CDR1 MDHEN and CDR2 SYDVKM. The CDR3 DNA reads TGTGCCAGCAGTCCGATCGGGACGGAGTATATGAACACTGAAGCTTTCTTT. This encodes CASSPIGTEYMNTEAFF.

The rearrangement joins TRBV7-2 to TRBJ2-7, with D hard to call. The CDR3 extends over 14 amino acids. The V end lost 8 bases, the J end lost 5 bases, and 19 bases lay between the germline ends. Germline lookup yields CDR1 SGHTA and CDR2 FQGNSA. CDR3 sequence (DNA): TGTGCCAGCTGCATCAGAGCCGGCTCGAACGAGCAGTACTTC. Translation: CASCIRAGSNEQYF.

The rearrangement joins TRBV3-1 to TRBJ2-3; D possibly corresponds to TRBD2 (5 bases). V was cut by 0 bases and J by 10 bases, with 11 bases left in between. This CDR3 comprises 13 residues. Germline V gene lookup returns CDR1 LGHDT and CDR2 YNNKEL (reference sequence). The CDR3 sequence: CASSQDPRGPQYF. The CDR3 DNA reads TGTGCCAGCAGCCAAGATCCTCGGGGTCCGCAGTATTTT.

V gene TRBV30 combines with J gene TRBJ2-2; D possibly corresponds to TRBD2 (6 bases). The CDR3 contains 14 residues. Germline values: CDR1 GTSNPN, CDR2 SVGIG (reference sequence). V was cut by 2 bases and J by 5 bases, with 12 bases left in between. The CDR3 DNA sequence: TGTGCCTGGAGTCGGTCCGGGAGAACCGGGGAGCTGTTTTTT. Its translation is CAWSRSGRTGELFF.

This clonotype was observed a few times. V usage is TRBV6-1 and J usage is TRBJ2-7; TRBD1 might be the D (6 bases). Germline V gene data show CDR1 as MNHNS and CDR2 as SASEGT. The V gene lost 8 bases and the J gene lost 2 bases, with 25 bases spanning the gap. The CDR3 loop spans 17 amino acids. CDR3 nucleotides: TGTGCCAGCGTAGCCAGGGGTTCAGGGTCCGTCGCCTACGAGCAGTACTTC. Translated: CASVARGSGSVAYEQYF.

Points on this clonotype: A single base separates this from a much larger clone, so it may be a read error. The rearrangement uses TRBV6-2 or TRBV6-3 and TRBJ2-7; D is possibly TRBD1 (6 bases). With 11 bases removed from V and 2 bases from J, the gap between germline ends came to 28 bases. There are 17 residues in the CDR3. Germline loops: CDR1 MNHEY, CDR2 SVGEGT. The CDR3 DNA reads TGTGCCGGCCGCCGGGGTGGGGGCAAATTATTCACCTACGAGCAGTACTTC. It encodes CAGRRGGGKLFTYEQYF.